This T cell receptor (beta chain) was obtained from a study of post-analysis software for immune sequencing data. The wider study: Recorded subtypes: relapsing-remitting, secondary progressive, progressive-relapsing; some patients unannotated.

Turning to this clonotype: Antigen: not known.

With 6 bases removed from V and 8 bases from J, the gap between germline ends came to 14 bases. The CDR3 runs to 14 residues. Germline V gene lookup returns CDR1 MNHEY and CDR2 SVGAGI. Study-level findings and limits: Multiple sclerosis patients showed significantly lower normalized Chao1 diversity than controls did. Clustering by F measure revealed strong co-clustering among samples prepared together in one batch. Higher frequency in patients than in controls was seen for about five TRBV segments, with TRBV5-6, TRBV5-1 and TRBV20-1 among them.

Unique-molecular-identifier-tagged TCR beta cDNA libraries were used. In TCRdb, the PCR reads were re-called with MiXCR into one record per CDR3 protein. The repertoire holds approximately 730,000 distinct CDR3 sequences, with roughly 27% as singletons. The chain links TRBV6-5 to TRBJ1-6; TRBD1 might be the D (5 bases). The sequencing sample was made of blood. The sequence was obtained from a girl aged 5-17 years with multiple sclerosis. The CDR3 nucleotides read TGTGCCAGCAGCCAGACCTGGGGGGATTCACCCCTCCACTTT. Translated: CASSQTWGDSPLHF.